This TCR beta chain was sequenced during a study of blood T cell repertoires in COVID-19. Study at large: COVID-19 samples, acute and convalescent, were from the United States, Italy and Spain. In each case, the material was cDNA or gDNA derived from T cells, B-cell-depleted T cells, or PBMCs.

Per the original methods: Reference gene primer amplification yielded estimated nucleated cell counts. The protocol was immunoSEQ multiplex PCR, while the TCRdb copy is restricted to in-frame clones and leaves out a portion. V and J calls and clone size are given by that table; D and trimming were obtained from the DNA. The sample lists approximately 140,000 clones, roughly 80% occurring once. This CDR3 has 14 residues. V was pared by 8 bases and J by 2 bases, with 5 bases of the junction left unmatched. CDR1 is WNHNN and CDR2 is SYGVQD in the germline V gene (reference sequence). This chain links TRBV10-1 with TRBJ2-3; 9 bases agree with TRBD1. Material: peripheral blood. This receptor was identified in a man between 65 and 85 years old with acute or convalescent COVID-19. The CDR3 DNA reads TGCGCCAGCGGACAGGGGATGAACACAGATACGCAGTATTTT. Translating gives CASGQGMNTDTQYF.